This T cell receptor (beta chain) derives from a study of siplizumab effects on memory and regulatory T cells. General study results and limits: Significantly reduced by siplizumab was the cumulative frequency of alloreactive sequences, namely those traceable to unstimulated CD4+ memory cells. Confirmatory evidence of suppressive function in proliferating siplizumab-culture Tregs was not obtained. Mappable CD4+ clones that were alloreactive averaged around 70% Treg-derived with siplizumab versus roughly 27% in controls. Many proliferating CD4+ or CD8+ clones remained unclassified. Roughly 80-95% of them could not be assigned either a naive or a memory phenotype.

V was shortened by 2 bases and J by 15 bases, with 14 bases between the two germline ends. CDR1 is DFQATT, CDR2 SNEGSKA, per germline (reference sequence). CDR3 size: 11 residues. Note on this clone: Its target is not known.

The assay was immunoSEQ multiplex PCR, and TCRdb's table has in-frame clones only and misses some. This table holds 99,000 or so clones, roughly 93% found once. The chain combines TRBV20-1 with TRBJ1-5; D is uncertain. The source of this sequence is a human donor in good health. The sample was Tregs sorted from blood. In DNA, the CDR3 is TGCAGTGCTAGACCCCTACTGTATTGGCATTTT. It is translated as CSARPLLYWHF.